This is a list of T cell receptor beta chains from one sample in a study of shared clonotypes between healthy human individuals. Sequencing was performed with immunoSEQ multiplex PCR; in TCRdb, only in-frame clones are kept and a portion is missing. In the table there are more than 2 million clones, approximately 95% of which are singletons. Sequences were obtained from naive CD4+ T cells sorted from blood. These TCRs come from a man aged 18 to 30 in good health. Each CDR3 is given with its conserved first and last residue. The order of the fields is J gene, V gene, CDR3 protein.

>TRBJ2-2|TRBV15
CATSRDHDAPNTGELFF
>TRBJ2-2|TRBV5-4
CASSSQQGISAGELFF
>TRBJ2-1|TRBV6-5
CASGPFSGQFF
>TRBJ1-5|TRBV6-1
CASRNRGVGQPQHF
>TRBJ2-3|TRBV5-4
CASSSVTSGRDDTQYF
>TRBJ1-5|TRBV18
CASSPVRGGGGNQPQHF
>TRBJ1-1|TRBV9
CASSVGPNTEAFF
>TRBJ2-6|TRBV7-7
CASSAGTAGSGANVLTF
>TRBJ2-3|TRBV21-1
CASISMGGGSTDTQYF
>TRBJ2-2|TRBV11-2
CASSSVGGLGTGELFF
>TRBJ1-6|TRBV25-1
CASSDRENDNSPLHF
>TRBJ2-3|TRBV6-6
CASRSGTDTQYF
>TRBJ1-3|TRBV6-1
CASTDRSSGNTIYF
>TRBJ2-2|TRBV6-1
CASSEAGGGLFF
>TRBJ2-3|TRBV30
CAWSRGLAGGLDTQYF
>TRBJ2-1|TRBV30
CAWNPGQGRFDEQFF
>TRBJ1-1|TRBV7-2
CASSPLGNTEAFF
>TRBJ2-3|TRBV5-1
CASSLAEWERGTDTQYF
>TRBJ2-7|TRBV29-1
CSVGKSSYEQYF
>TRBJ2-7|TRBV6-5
CASSYSGGTSFEQYF
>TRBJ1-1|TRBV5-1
CASSWTGSGNTEAFF
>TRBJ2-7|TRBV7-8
CASSLTSGSLSEQYF